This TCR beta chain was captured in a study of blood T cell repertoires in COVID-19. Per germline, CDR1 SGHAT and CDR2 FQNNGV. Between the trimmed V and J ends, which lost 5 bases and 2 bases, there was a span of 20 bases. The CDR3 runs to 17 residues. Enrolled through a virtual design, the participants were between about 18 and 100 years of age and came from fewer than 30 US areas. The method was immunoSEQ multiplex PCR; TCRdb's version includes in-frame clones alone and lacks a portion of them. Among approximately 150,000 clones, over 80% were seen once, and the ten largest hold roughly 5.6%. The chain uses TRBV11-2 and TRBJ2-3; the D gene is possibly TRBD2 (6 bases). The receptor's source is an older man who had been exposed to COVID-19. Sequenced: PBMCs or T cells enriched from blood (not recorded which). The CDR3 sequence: CASSLHPGLLYTDTQYF. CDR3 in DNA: TGTGCCAGCAGCCTCCACCCGGGACTTCTGTACACAGATACGCAGTATTTT.